Below are 32 T cell receptor beta chains sequenced from a single sample in a study of regulatory T cells in long-lasting Graves disease. Both iRepertoire HTBI primers and Arm-PCR of CDR3 regions were used to build the TCR beta libraries. TCRdb re-derived calls from the multiplex PCR reads in MiXCR, one entry per CDR3 protein. The sample includes 400,000 to 500,000 distinct CDR3 sequences, under 25% of them seen just once. Sample time point: persistent/refractory GD, antithyroid drugs over 5 years with positive TRAb. From RNA extracted from PBMCs, the TCR library was made. This material consisted of peripheral blood mononuclear cells (PBMCs), taken when the disease was refractory, from a patient treated with antithyroid drugs. The receptor set was obtained from a female donor with Graves disease.

The gene calls are TRBV28 and TRBJ2-1; maybe TRBD2 (6 bases). This CDR3 region has 13 residues. Germline V CDR1 and CDR2: MDHEN, SYDVKM. CDR3: CATKGTDKNEQFF. The CDR3 region has the DNA TGTGCTACCAAGGGGACTGACAAAAATGAGCAGTTCTTC.

In this sample, this clonotype turned up a few times. The rearrangement links TRBV19 to TRBJ2-7, with 12 bases aligning to TRBD1. The V and J ends lost 8 bases and 7 bases, in that order; junction bases with no gene match: 12. The CDR3 is 15 amino acids. Germline V gives CDR1 LNHDA, CDR2 SQIVND (reference sequence). CDR3 region: CASSIPGQGAQEQYF. CDR3 DNA: TGTGCCAGTTCGATCCCGGGACAGGGGGCGCAGGAGCAGTACTTC.

This clonotype has a count of ten or more. The V and J genes are TRBV7-9 and TRBJ1-4; TRBD1 matches 8 bases. V shed 4 bases, J shed 5 bases, and the junction held 3 bases outside the gene matches. The CDR3 contains 14 residues. Germline assignment: CDR1 SEHNR and CDR2 FQNEAQ (reference sequence). The CDR3, as DNA: TGTGCCAGCAGCTCCGGGACAGGAAATGAAAAACTGTTTTTT. Protein sequence: CASSSGTGNEKLFF.

This chain links TRBV7-2 with TRBJ1-2; 8 nucleotides agree with TRBD1. The germline V gene encodes CDR1 SGHTA and CDR2 FQGNSA. After removal of 5 bases from V and 6 bases from J, the junction contained 14 bases not matched to a gene. This CDR3 has 16 residues. The CDR3 region is CASSPEVQGAYNGYTF. The DNA for the CDR3 is TGTGCCAGCAGCCCCGAGGTGCAGGGGGCTTATAATGGCTACACCTTC. The full variable domain, rest sourced from reference TRBV7-2 and TRBJ1-2, is GAGVSQSPSNKVTEKGKDVELRCDPISGHTALYWYRQSLGQGLEFLIYFQGNSAPDKSGLPSDRFSAERTGGSVSTLTIQRTQQEDSAVYLCASSPEVQGAYNGYTFGSGTRLTVV.

This clonotype was found a few times. The CDR3 DNA reads as TGTGCCAGCAGTTTCCAGCGCCACACTGAAGCTTTCTTT. This codes for CASSFQRHTEAFF. This rearrangement joins TRBV6-2 or TRBV6-3 to TRBJ1-1; D remains ambiguous. Germline CDR1 MNHEY, CDR2 SVGEGT. Trimming stripped 4 bases from V and 3 bases from J, with 9 bases between. This CDR3 contains 13 residues.

The chain joins TRBV19 to TRBJ2-2, with 8 bases fitting TRBD2. This CDR3 region has 15 residues. The trim removed 4 bases at V and 0 bases at J, leaving 1 base unmatched. Germline-derived CDR1 and CDR2 are LNHDA and SQIVND (reference sequence). The CDR3: CASSRGLANTGELFF. The CDR3 bases are TGTGCCAGTAGTAGGGGACTAGCGAACACCGGGGAGCTGTTTTTT.

The chain combines TRBV11-3 with TRBJ1-5, with D perhaps TRBD1 (5 bases). Germline CDR1 and CDR2: SGHNT and YENEEA. Trimming took off 4 bases at V and 1 base at J, with 20 bases between the two ends. The CDR3 totals 18 residues. The CDR3 here is CASSSMRLGPRSNQPQHF. Here the CDR3 DNA reads TGTGCCAGCAGCTCCATGAGGTTGGGACCAAGGAGCAATCAGCCCCAGCATTTT. The whole variable domain, filled in from reference TRBV11-3 and TRBJ1-5, reads EAGVVQSPRYKIIEKKQPVAFWCNPISGHNTLYWYLQNLGQGPELLIRYENEEAVDDSQLPKDRFSAERLKGVDSTLKIQPAELGDSAVYLCASSSMRLGPRSNQPQHFGDGTRLSIL.

This clonotype has ten or more counts. This chain uses TRBV6-2 or TRBV6-3 with TRBJ1-6, with D possibly being TRBD1 (6 bases). Trimming left V 3 bases short and J 10 bases short, with 13 bases between. Germline loops: CDR1 MNHEY, CDR2 SVGEGT. The CDR3 runs 14 residues. The DNA for the CDR3 is TGTGCCAGCAGTTATAGGGTGCAGGGGTCACCCCTCCACTTT. This encodes CASSYRVQGSPLHF.

This clonotype has only a few counts. This chain joins TRBV19 and TRBJ1-1, with D unresolved. V was pared by 11 bases and J by 8 bases, with 15 bases between. Germline assignment: CDR1 LNHDA and CDR2 SQIVND (reference sequence). The CDR3 consists of 11 residues. The CDR3 sequence is CASRSGIEAFF. CDR3 in DNA: TGTGCCTCACGATCCGGGATCGAAGCTTTCTTT.

Many counts were recorded for this clonotype. This sequence joins TRBV7-2 and TRBJ2-5; D remains ambiguous. The germline V gene encodes CDR1 SGHTA and CDR2 FQGNSA. There are 13 residues in the CDR3. V lost 4 bases, J lost 5 bases, and 11 bases lay in between. The DNA for the CDR3 is TGTGCCAGCAGCTCCGGCGAGTGGGAGACCCAGTACTTC. It translates to CASSSGEWETQYF.

This clonotype was detected only once. With a much larger clone just one base away, this may be a read error. This chain joins TRBV7-9 and TRBJ2-5; TRBD1 or TRBD2 may be the D gene (5 bases each). The CDR3 consists of 12 residues. Germline lookup yields CDR1 SEHNR and CDR2 FQNEAQ (reference sequence). V lost 4 bases and J 2 bases, leaving 5 bases between the germline ends. CDR3 sequence (DNA): TGTGCCAGCAGCTGGGGGCAAGAGACCCAGTACTTC. It encodes CASSWGQETQYF.

For this clonotype: It is likely a read error, because the conserved phenylalanine at the end of the CDR3 is missing. The genes are TRBV20-1 and TRBJ1-6; D unclear. Trimming shortened V by 5 bases and J by 0 bases, and 14 bases separated the two germline ends. Germline CDR1 and CDR2: DFQATT and SNEGSKA (reference sequence). The CDR3 sequence is 16 residues long. This CDR3 reads CSAGQKGSSYNSPLHS. Written as DNA, the CDR3 is TGCAGTGCTGGGCAGAAAGGGAGCTCCTATAATTCACCCCTCCACTCT.

The rearrangement links TRBV20-1 to TRBJ2-5, with D perhaps TRBD1 or TRBD2 (7 bases each). From germline, CDR1 is DFQATT and CDR2 SNEGSKA (reference sequence). The CDR3 spans 14 residues. V was shortened by 6 bases and J by 4 bases, with 18 bases between the two germline ends. Written as DNA, the CDR3 is TGCAGTGCCACACCAGGGGGGGGCCGAGAGACCCAGTACTTC. Residues: CSATPGGGRETQYF.

A single count supports this clonotype. The chain recombines TRBV18 with TRBJ2-6; weak D call: TRBD1 (5 bases). This CDR3 region has 15 residues. V was cut by 9 bases and J by 0 bases, with 12 bases left in between. Germline loops: CDR1 KGHSH, CDR2 LQKENI. The chain's CDR3 is CASGADSSGANVLTF. The CDR3 bases are TGTGCCAGTGGGGCCGACAGCTCTGGGGCCAACGTCCTGACTTTC.

The chain is built from TRBV20-1 and TRBJ2-3; 12 nucleotides line up with TRBD2. The J segment lost 3 bases and the V segment lost 6 bases, leaving 19 bases of the junction unmatched. There are 19 residues in the CDR3. Germline V gene lookup returns CDR1 DFQATT and CDR2 SNEGSKA (reference sequence). CDR3 sequence: CSAGGLLSSGRAGTDTQYF. CDR3 nucleotides: TGCAGTGCAGGGGGCCTCTTGTCTAGCGGGAGGGCCGGGACAGATACGCAGTATTTT.

This clonotype occurred a few times. The chain recombines TRBV9 with TRBJ2-5; D possibly matches TRBD1 or TRBD2 (5 bases each). This CDR3 is 18 amino acids long. Trimming left V 4 bases short and J 2 bases short, with 24 bases between. Germline V gene data show CDR1 as SGDLS and CDR2 as YYNGEE. In DNA form, the CDR3 reads TGTGCCAGCAGCATCCCCACTCGGGACCCCGGCCAACAAGAGACCCAGTACTTC. Translating it yields CASSIPTRDPGQQETQYF.

The table lists this clonotype with a few counts. The V call is TRBV7-9, the J call TRBJ2-2; D is ambiguous. Between the trimmed V and J ends, which lost 11 bases and 0 bases, there was a span of 7 bases. The CDR3 has 12 residues. Germline V gene lookup returns CDR1 SEHNR and CDR2 FQNEAQ (reference sequence). The CDR3 region is CAWTANTGELFF. CDR3 coding DNA: TGTGCCTGGACGGCGAACACCGGGGAGCTGTTTTTT.

This clonotype came up a few times. This chain links TRBV6-5 with TRBJ2-7, with D unresolved. The CDR3 extends over 14 amino acids. Trimming removed 0 bases from V and 7 bases from J, with 13 bases in between. Germline V gene sequence: CDR1 MNHEY, CDR2 SVGAGI. CDR3: CASSYSGRLGEQYF. DNA for the CDR3: TGTGCCAGCAGTTACTCGGGCAGGTTGGGGGAGCAGTACTTC.

This clonotype was counted many times. The chain carries TRBV2 and TRBJ1-2, with TRBD1 identical over 7 bases. This CDR3 spans 15 amino acids. J gave up 1 base and V 3 bases, and 5 bases lay outside the gene matches. CDR1 is SNHLY, CDR2 FYNNEI, per germline. The CDR3 is CASSDEGASNYGYTF. The CDR3 bases are TGTGCCAGCAGTGATGAGGGGGCGAGTAACTATGGCTACACCTTC.

This chain links TRBV5-1 with TRBJ1-6, with D perhaps matching TRBD1 (5 bases). The CDR3 length is 13 residues. V lost 1 base, J lost 7 bases, and 6 bases lay in between. Per germline, CDR1 SGHRS and CDR2 YFSETQ. CDR3 loop: CASSLQGNSPLHF. The CDR3 coding sequence is TGCGCCAGCAGCTTGCAGGGAAATTCACCCCTCCACTTT.

This clonotype was seen a few times. The CDR3 sequence: CASSPRGIGYEQYF. The CDR3 DNA is TGTGCCAGCAGCCCCAGGGGGATAGGCTACGAGCAGTACTTC. The rearrangement links TRBV9 to TRBJ2-7; 7 bases align to TRBD1. This CDR3 is 14 amino acids long. V shed 4 bases, J shed 3 bases, and the junction held 7 bases outside the gene matches. From germline, CDR1 is SGDLS and CDR2 YYNGEE.

This clonotype was detected ten times or more. The chain joins TRBV2 to TRBJ1-5; D unresolved. V lost 8 bases and J lost 1, with 9 bases in between. The CDR3 totals 13 residues. Germline CDR1 and CDR2: SNHLY and FYNNEI. The CDR3 here is CASCVRSNQPQHF. DNA for the CDR3: TGTGCCAGCTGCGTAAGAAGCAATCAGCCCCAGCATTTT.

In the case of this clonotype: No conserved phenylalanine or tryptophan is present at the end of the CDR3, so a read error is the likely explanation. Because the CDR3's place on the DNA is in doubt, the DNA is left out and the CDR3 is given as listed by TCRdb. V and J are TRBV12-3 or TRBV12-4 and TRBJ2-7; the listed D gene, TRBD1, was not tested against the DNA. The CDR3 contains 15 residues when both ends are counted. CDR3 sequence reads: CASAPGVTGIGEQYL.

This clonotype showed up many times. This chain links TRBV6-5 with TRBJ2-7; TRBD1 agrees at 8 bases. Per germline, CDR1 MNHEY and CDR2 SVGAGI. V trimming: 4 bases; J trimming: 6 bases; junction bases outside the gene matches: 11. The CDR3 runs 15 residues. In DNA, the CDR3 is TGTGCCAGCAGTTCCCTTCCCCGGACAGGGTTCGAGCAGTACTTC. Amino acids: CASSSLPRTGFEQYF.

V and J are TRBV28 and TRBJ2-6; D uncertain. The germline V gene has CDR1 MDHEN and CDR2 SYDVKM. This CDR3 has 14 amino acids. V lost 5 bases, J lost 1 base, and 6 bases lay in between. The chain's CDR3 is CASSTYSGANVLTF. In nucleotides, the CDR3 is TGTGCCAGCAGTACCTATTCTGGGGCCAACGTCCTGACTTTC. Together with reference TRBV28 and TRBJ2-6, the CDR3 gives the full variable domain: DVKVTQSSRYLVKRTGEKVFLECVQDMDHENMFWYRQDPGLGLRLIYFSYDVKMKEKGDIPEGYSVSREKKERFSLILESASTNQTSMYLCASSTYSGANVLTFGAGSRLTVL.

This clonotype has at least ten counts. The chain has TRBV28 and TRBJ1-5; TRBD1 might be the D (5 bases). Germline CDR1 reads MDHEN; CDR2 reads SYDVKM. Trimming shortened V by 8 bases and J by 5 bases, and 13 bases separated the two germline ends. This CDR3 is built from 13 residues. DNA for the CDR3: TGTGCCAGCCGCGACTTGGGGGATCAGCCCCAGCATTTT. It codes for CASRDLGDQPQHF. The full variable domain, its missing parts supplied by reference TRBV28 and TRBJ1-5, is DVKVTQSSRYLVKRTGEKVFLECVQDMDHENMFWYRQDPGLGLRLIYFSYDVKMKEKGDIPEGYSVSREKKERFSLILESASTNQTSMYLCASRDLGDQPQHFGDGTRLSIL.

The sample holds one count of this clonotype. The genes are TRBV30 and TRBJ2-3, with D possibly being TRBD2 (6 bases). Germline CDR1 GTSNPN, CDR2 SVGIG (reference sequence). V was pared by 1 base and J by 6 bases, with 8 bases between. CDR3 length equals 12 residues. The CDR3 here is CAWSGRGDTQYF. As DNA, the CDR3 is TGTGCCTGGAGTGGTCGGGGGGATACGCAGTATTTT.

This clonotype was observed many times. The V gene is TRBV6-1, the J gene TRBJ1-1, with D unclear. The germline V gene encodes CDR1 MNHNS and CDR2 SASEGT. The CDR3 runs 13 residues. V lost 3 bases and J 3 bases, leaving 8 bases between the germline ends. CDR3 in amino acids: CASSDTAHTEAFF. The CDR3 DNA follows: TGTGCCAGCAGTGACACAGCACACACTGAAGCTTTCTTT.

This clonotype showed up just a few times. V gene TRBV13 combines with J gene TRBJ2-7; 7 bases are a match to TRBD2. Germline assignment: CDR1 PRHDT and CDR2 FYEKMQ (reference sequence). V lost 5 bases and J lost 3; bases outside the gene matches: 7. The CDR3 is 14 amino acids. CDR3 bases: TGTGCCAGCAGCGCAAGCGGGGCGGTCTACGAGCAGTACTTC. Its translation is CASSASGAVYEQYF.

This clonotype was picked up many times. The chain couples TRBV7-9 to TRBJ1-2, with D unresolved. V lost 3 bases, J lost 2 bases, and 13 bases lay in between. The germline gives CDR1 SEHNR, CDR2 FQNEAQ (reference sequence). The CDR3 consists of 15 residues. In nucleotides, the CDR3 is TGTGCCAGCAGCTTGGACGGGCCACTCAACTATGGCTACACCTTC. It yields the protein CASSLDGPLNYGYTF.

The sample holds many counts of this clonotype. The rearrangement uses TRBV29-1 and TRBJ1-2; unclear D gene. The CDR3 length is 13 residues. Germline values: CDR1 SQVTM, CDR2 ANQGSEA. The V end was cut by 1 base, the J end by 2 bases, with 8 bases between. The CDR3: CSVEVEENYGYTF. CDR3 coding DNA: TGCAGCGTTGAAGTTGAGGAGAACTATGGCTACACCTTC.

The sample holds many counts of this clonotype. V gene TRBV12-3 or TRBV12-4 combines with J gene TRBJ2-7; 9 bases are a match to TRBD1. CDR3 size: 12 residues. The V and J ends lost 8 bases and 6 bases, in that order; junction bases with no gene match: 5. CDR3 loop: CASQGQGGEQYF. CDR3 in DNA: TGTGCCAGCCAGGGACAGGGTGGCGAGCAGTACTTC.